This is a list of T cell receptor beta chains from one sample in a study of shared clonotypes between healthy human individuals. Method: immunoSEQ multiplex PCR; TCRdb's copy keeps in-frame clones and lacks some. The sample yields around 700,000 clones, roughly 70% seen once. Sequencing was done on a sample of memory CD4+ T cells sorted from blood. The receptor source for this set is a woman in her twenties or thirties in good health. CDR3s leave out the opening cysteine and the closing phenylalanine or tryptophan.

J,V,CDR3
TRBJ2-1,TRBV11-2,ASSLAGRGGNEQF
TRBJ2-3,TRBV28,ASSKWETTDTQY
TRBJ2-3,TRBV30,AWSLLAGVPTDTQY
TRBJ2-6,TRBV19,ATGRRDVLT
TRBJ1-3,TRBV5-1,ASSRDEGGTIY
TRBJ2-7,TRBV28,ASSPDIPEQY
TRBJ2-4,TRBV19,ASSMQGGNIQY
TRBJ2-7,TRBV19,ASSSRTMTYEQY
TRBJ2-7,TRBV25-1,ASSRQGSYEQY
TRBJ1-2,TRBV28,ASSRDMLEGYT
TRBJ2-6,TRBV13,ASRLGLRANVLT
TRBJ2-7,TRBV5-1,ASGRAGGYEQY
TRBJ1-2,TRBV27,ASSFGEGLGTGGHYGYT
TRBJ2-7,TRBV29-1,SVARQGTYEQY
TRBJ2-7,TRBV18,ASSPGLPSYEQY
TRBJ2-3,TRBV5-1,ASSLTGDTSTDTQY
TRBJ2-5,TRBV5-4,ASSEGGAFQETQY
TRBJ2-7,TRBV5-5,ASSLAAGNLYEQY
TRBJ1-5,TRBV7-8,ASSDDRGRNQPQH
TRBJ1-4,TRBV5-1,ASSLGQGRYSEKLF
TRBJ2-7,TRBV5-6,ASSGISYEQY
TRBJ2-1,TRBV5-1,ASSGQGKYNEQF
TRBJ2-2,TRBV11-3,ASRLAGGNTGELF
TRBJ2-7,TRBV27,ASSLFFSGRAYEQY
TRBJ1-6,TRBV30,AWRGPLNYNSPLH
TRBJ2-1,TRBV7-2,ASSRFIGEQF
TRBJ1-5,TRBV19,ASSTPDGYNQPQH
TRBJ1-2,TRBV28,ASSLWAGGYGYT